The 5 T cell receptor beta chains below come from one sample, sequenced in a study of T cell responses to AZD1222 COVID-19 vaccine. The repertoire was sequenced with immunoSEQ multiplex PCR; TCRdb's copy has only in-frame clones and lacks some. The table has under 150,000 clones, roughly 88% seen once; the top ten hold 4.5% to 7%. This specimen consisted of peripheral blood, obtained 28 days after the second AZD1222 dose. All receptors derive from an adult who received the AZD1222 COVID-19 vaccine.

DNA of the CDR3: TGTGCCAGCAGCTCAAGGACTAGCGGCTCCTACAATGAGCAGTTCTTC. It codes for CASSSRTSGSYNEQFF. This chain joins TRBV13 and TRBJ2-1, with 10 bases fitting TRBD2. The germline CDR1 and CDR2 sequences are PRHDT and FYEKMQ (reference sequence). The CDR3 is 16 residues long. With 4 bases clipped from V and 0 bases from J, the junction kept 3 bases outside the gene matches.

The CDR3 coding sequence is TGTGCCAGCAGCTTAACGGGGGGCGGGGACATTCAGTACTTC. It translates to CASSLTGGGDIQYF. The chain joins TRBV11-3 to TRBJ2-4; possible D gene TRBD2, 7 bases. The length of the CDR3 is 14 residues. V was shortened by 2 bases and J by 8 bases, with 13 bases between the two germline ends. The germline gives CDR1 SGHNT, CDR2 YENEEA.

The DNA for the CDR3 is TGTGCCACCAGCCCCCCCTTTCGCAATCAGCCCCAGCATTTT. It specifies CATSPPFRNQPQHF. This chain links TRBV24-1 with TRBJ1-5; no definite D call. Germline loops: CDR1 KGHDR, CDR2 SFDVKD. There are 14 residues in the CDR3. Deletions cut 7 bases from V and 2 bases from J, with 11 bases between.

This clone was observed once. The gene calls are TRBV7-9 and TRBJ2-1, with a tentative D call TRBD2 (6 bases). V shed 4 bases and J shed 0 bases, with 22 bases lying between them. There are 19 residues in the CDR3. Looked up from germline, CDR1 is SEHNR and CDR2 is FQNEAQ (reference sequence). The CDR3 DNA reads TGTGCCAGCAGCTCCCTCGGAGGGTCCAAACACAGCTCCTACAATGAGCAGTTCTTC. Translation: CASSSLGGSKHSSYNEQFF.

V is TRBV11-3 and J is TRBJ2-1, with 10 bases aligning to TRBD2. The CDR3 extends over 15 amino acids. The ends lost 5 bases at V and 2 bases at J; junction bases unmatched: 3. Germline CDR1 is SGHNT and CDR2 is YENEEA. The CDR3 nucleotides are TGTGCCAGCAGCCAAGGACTAGCGGCCTACAATGAGCAGTTCTTC. Its protein is CASSQGLAAYNEQFF.